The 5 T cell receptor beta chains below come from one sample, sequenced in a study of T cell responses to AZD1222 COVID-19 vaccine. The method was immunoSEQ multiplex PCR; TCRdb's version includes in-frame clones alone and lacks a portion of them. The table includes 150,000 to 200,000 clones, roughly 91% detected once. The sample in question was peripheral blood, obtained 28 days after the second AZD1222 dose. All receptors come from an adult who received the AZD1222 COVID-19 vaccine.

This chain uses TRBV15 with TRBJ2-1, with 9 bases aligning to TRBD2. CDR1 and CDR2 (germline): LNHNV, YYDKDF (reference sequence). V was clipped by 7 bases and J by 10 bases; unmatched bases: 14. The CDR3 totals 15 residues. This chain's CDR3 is CATTLRVAGVGEQFF. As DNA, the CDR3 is TGTGCCACCACCCTCCGGGTAGCGGGAGTGGGGGAGCAGTTCTTC.

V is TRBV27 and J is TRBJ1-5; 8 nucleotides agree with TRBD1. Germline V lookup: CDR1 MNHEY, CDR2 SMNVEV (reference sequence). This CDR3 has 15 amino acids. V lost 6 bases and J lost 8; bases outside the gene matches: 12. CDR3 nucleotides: TGTGCCAGCAGGAAGGCAGGGGGCCAAGGGGAGCCCCAGCATTTT. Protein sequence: CASRKAGGQGEPQHF.

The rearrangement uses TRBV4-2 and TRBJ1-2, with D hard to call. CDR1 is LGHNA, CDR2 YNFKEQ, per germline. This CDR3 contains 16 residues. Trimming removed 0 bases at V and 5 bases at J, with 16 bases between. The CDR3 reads CASSQDIRRPSYGYTF. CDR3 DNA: TGTGCCAGCAGCCAAGATATAAGGAGACCATCTTATGGCTACACCTTC.

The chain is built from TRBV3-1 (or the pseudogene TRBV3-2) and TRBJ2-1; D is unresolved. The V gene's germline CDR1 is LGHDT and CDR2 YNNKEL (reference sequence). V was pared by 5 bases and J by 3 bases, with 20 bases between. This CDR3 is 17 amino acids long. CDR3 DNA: TGTGCCAGCAGCTCCAACGTTCCGCGGATGGTCTACAATGAGCAGTTCTTC. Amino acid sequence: CASSSNVPRMVYNEQFF.

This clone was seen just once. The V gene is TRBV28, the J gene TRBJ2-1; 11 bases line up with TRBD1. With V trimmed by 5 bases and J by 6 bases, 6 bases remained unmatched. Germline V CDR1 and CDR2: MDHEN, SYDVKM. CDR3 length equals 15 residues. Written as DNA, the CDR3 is TGTGCCAGCAGTGTGGACAGGGGGCTTTTCAATGAGCAGTTCTTC. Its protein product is CASSVDRGLFNEQFF.